The rows below give T cell receptor beta chains drawn from one sample of a study of blood T cell repertoires in COVID-19. This table comes from immunoSEQ multiplex PCR, and its TCRdb copy is limited to in-frame clones, with some not included. The table shows under 20,000 clones, with 80% occurring only once. Sequenced sample: peripheral blood. The receptors stem from a man of 80 years or more with acute or convalescent COVID-19. Each CDR3 is given with its conserved first and last residue. Fields, in order: J gene, V gene, D gene, clone size, CDR3 protein, CDR3 DNA. The D gene is left open where the match is weak. The size field is filled for only some rows; it gives once, few, many or a size class.

>TRBJ2-7|TRBV6-2/TRBV6-3|NA|NA
CASSKSSYEQYF
TGTGCCAGCAGCAAGAGCTCCTACGAGCAGTACTTC
>TRBJ1-3|TRBV6-5|NA|once
CASSPEGASGNTIYF
TGTGCCAGCAGTCCCGAAGGGGCCTCTGGAAACACCATATATTTT
>TRBJ2-5|TRBV29-1|NA|NA
CSVVTEQETQYF
TGCAGCGTTGTGACAGAACAAGAGACCCAGTACTTC
>TRBJ1-3|TRBV12-3/TRBV12-4|NA|NA
CASRRQEGNTIYF
TGTGCCAGCAGAAGACAGGAAGGAAACACCATATATTTT
>TRBJ2-1|TRBV4-1|NA|NA
CASSQGPSSYNEQFF
TGCGCCAGCAGCCAAGGTCCCAGCTCCTACAATGAGCAGTTCTTC
>TRBJ2-1|TRBV27|NA|NA
CASTEGQFF
TGTGCCAGTACCGAGGGGCAGTTCTTC
>TRBJ2-3|TRBV6-5|NA|NA
CASSLGARTDTQYF
TGTGCCAGCAGCTTAGGGGCTAGGACAGATACGCAGTATTTT
>TRBJ2-3|TRBV7-2|NA|NA
CASSLQKGRVSDTQYF
TGTGCCAGCAGCTTACAGAAGGGCAGGGTGAGCGATACGCAGTATTTT
>TRBJ1-5|TRBV6-2/TRBV6-3|NA|NA
CASSYSNAPDYQPQHF
TGTGCCAGCAGTTACTCGAACGCCCCGGACTATCAGCCCCAGCATTTT
>TRBJ1-5|TRBV6-1|NA|few
CASSEAGYQPQHF
TGTGCCAGCAGTGAAGCCGGGTACCAGCCCCAGCATTTT
>TRBJ2-5|TRBV9|NA|NA
CASSVGDIVDTKETQYF
TGTGCCAGCAGCGTAGGCGATATAGTAGATACGAAAGAGACCCAGTACTTC
>TRBJ1-6|TRBV7-2|TRBD1|NA
CASSPPRTGLGDSPLHF
TGTGCCAGCAGCCCCCCCCGGACAGGGTTAGGAGATTCACCCCTCCACTTT
>TRBJ1-2|TRBV6-6|TRBD1|NA
CASSSRQGGYGYTF
TGTGCCAGCAGCTCACGACAGGGAGGTTATGGCTACACCTTC
>TRBJ2-7|TRBV5-1|NA|NA
CASSLGQGGDEQYF
TGCGCCAGCAGCTTGGGACAGGGAGGCGACGAGCAGTACTTC
>TRBJ1-6|TRBV7-8|NA|NA
CASYPLGGGSPLHF
TGTGCCAGCTACCCATTGGGGGGAGGTTCACCCCTCCACTTT
>TRBJ1-1|TRBV13|NA|NA
CASSSGQGGYTEAFF
TGTGCCAGCAGCTCCGGTCAGGGTGGGTACACTGAAGCTTTCTTT
>TRBJ2-1|TRBV7-8|NA|NA
CASSPPGAASSYNEQFF
TGTGCCAGCAGCCCCCCTGGGGCGGCAAGCTCCTACAATGAGCAGTTCTTC
>TRBJ1-2|TRBV2|NA|NA
CASSDERGQGYGYTF
TGTGCCAGCAGTGACGAAAGGGGCCAAGGGTATGGCTACACCTTC
>TRBJ1-6|TRBV19|NA|NA
CASSIGQENSPLHF
TGTGCCAGTAGTATAGGACAGGAAAATTCACCCCTCCACTTT
>TRBJ1-1|TRBV30|NA|NA
CAWSVGVHTEAFF
TGTGCCTGGAGTGTCGGGGTACACACTGAAGCTTTCTTT
>TRBJ2-1|TRBV6-6|TRBD2|NA
CASSGRGPTSGGRPSLREQFF
TGTGCCAGCAGCGGGAGGGGCCCGACTAGCGGGGGGCGACCCTCCCTTAGGGAGCAGTTCTTC
>TRBJ1-6|TRBV7-6|NA|NA
CASSLAPQGHNSPLHF
TGTGCCAGCAGCTTAGCCCCACAGGGTCATAATTCACCCCTCCACTTT
>TRBJ2-7|TRBV19|TRBD2|NA
CASGTSGTIEQYF
TGTGCCAGTGGGACTAGCGGCACTATCGAGCAGTACTTC